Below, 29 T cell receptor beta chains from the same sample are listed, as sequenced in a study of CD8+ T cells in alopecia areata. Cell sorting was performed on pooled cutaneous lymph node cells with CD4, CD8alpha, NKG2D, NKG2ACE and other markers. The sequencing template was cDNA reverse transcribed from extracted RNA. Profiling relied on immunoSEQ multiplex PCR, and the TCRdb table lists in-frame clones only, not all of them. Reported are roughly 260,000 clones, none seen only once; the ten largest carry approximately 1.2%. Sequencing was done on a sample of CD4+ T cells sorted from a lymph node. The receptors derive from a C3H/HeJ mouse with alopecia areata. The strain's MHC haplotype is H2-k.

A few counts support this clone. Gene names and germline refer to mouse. This CDR3 is CTCSAERGASSYEQYF. Partial CDR3 DNA: TGCACCTGCAGTGCAGAACGGGGGGCCAGCTCCTAT. This sequence joins TRBV1 and TRBJ2-7, with D tentatively TRBD2 (7 bases). With the read ending 4 residues before the CDR3 end, the germline J gene is used to fill in that end. Germline V CDR1 and CDR2: NSQYPW, LRSPGD (reference sequence). CDR3 length: 16 amino acids. The V and J ends lost 0 bases and 0 bases respectively, with 12 bases between them.

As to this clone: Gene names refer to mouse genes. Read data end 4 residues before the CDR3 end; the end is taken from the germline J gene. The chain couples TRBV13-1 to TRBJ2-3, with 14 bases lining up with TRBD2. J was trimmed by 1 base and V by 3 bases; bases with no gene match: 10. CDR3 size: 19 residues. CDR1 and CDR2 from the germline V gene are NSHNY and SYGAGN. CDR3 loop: CASSGGTGGASWGAETLYF. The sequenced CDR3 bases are TGTGCCAGCAGTGGCGGGACTGGGGGGGCGAGTTGGGGTGCAGAA.

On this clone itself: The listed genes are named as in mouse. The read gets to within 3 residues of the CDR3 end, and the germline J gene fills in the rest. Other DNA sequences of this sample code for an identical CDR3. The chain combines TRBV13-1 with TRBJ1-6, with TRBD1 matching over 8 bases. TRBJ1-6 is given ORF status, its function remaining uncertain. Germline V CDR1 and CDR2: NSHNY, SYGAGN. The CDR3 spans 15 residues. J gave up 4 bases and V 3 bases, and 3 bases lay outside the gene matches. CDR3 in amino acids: CASSGGTGYNSPLYF. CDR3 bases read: TGTGCCAGCAGTGGCGGGACAGGATATAATTCGCCC.

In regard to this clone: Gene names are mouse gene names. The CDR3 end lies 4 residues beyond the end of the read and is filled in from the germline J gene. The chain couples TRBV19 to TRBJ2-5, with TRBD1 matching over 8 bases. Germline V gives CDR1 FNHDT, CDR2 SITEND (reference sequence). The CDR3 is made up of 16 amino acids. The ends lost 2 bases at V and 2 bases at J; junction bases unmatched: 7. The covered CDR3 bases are TGTGCCAGCAGTATCTGGACAGGGAGTGGCCAAGAC. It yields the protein CASSIWTGSGQD. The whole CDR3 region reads CASSIWTGSGQDTQYF.

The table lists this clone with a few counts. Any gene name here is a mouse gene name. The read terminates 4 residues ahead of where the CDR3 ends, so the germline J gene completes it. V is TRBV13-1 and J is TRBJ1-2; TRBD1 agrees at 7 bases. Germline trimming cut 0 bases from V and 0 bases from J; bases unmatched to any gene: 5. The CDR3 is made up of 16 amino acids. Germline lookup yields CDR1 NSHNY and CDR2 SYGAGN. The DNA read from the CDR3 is TGTGCCAGCAGTGATGACCAGGGGGGTGCAAACTCC. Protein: CASSDDQGGANS. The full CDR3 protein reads CASSDDQGGANSDYTF.

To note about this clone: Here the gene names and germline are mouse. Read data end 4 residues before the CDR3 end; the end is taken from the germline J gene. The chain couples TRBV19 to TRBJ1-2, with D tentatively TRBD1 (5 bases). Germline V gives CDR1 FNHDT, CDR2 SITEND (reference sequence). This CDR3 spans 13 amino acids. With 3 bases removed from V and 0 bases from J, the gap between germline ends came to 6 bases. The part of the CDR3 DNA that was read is TGTGCCAGCAGTACGACAGCAAACTCC. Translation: CASSTTANS. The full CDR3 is CASSTTANSDYTF.

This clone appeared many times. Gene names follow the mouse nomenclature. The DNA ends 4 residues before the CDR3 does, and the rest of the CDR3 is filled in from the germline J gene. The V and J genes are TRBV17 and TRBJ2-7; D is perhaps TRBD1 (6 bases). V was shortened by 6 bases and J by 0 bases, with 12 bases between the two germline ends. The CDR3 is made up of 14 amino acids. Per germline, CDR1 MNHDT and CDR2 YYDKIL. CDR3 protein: CASSPTGSSYEQYF. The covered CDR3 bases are TGTGCTAGCAGCCCCACAGGGAGCTCCTAT.

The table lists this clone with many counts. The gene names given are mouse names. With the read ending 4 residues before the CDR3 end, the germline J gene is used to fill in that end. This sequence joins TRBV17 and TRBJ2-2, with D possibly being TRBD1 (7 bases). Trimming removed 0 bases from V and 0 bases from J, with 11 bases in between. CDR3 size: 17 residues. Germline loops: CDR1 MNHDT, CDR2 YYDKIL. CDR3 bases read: TGTGCTAGCAGTAGAGATGGGGGACAGCCAAACACCGGG. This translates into CASSRDGGQPNTG. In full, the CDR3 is CASSRDGGQPNTGQLYF.

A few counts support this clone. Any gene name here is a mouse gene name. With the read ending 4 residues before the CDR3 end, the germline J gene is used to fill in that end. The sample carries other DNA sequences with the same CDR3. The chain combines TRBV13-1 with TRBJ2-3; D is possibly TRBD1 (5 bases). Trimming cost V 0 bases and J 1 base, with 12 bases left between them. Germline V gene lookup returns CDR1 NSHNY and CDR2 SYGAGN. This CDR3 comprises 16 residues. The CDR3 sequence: CASSDAGQGGAETLYF. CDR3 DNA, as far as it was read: TGTGCCAGCAGTGATGCAGGGCAGGGCGGTGCAGAA.

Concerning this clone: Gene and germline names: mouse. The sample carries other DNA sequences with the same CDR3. CDR3 residues: CASGGQNNSPLYF. Partial CDR3 DNA: TGTGCCAGCGGTGGACAAAATAATTCGCCC. This sequence joins TRBV13-2 and TRBJ1-6; D uncertain. The read is 3 residues too short to cover the CDR3 end, so that end is filled in from the germline J gene. TRBJ1-6 carries the ORF label, with uncertain function. Per germline, CDR1 NNHNN and CDR2 SYGAGS (reference sequence). V dropped 3 bases and J dropped 5 bases, with 6 bases sitting between them. The CDR3 has 13 amino acids.

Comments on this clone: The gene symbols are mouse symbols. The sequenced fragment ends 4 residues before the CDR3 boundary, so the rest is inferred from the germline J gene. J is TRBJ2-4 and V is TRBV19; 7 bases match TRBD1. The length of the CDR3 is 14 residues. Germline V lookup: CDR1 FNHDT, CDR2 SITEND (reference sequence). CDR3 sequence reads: CASSIRTGVNTLYF. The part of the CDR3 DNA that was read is TGTGCCAGCAGTATAAGAACAGGGGTAAAC.

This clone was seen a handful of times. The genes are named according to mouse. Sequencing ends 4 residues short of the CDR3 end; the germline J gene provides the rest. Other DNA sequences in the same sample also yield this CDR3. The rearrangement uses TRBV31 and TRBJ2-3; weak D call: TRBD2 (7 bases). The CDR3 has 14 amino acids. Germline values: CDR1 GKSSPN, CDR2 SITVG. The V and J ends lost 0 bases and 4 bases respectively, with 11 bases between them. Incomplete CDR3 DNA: TGTGCCTGGAGTCTAGTTGGGGGGCCAGAA. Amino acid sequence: CAWSLVGGPE. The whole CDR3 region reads CAWSLVGGPETLYF.

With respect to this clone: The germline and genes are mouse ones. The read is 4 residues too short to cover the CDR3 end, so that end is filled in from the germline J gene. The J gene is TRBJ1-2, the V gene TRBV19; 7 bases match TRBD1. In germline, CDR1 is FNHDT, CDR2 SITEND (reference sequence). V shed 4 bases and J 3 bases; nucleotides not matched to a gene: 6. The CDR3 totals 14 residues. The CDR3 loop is CASSATGEDSDYTF. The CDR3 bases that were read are TGTGCCAGCAGTGCAACAGGGGAGGACTCC.

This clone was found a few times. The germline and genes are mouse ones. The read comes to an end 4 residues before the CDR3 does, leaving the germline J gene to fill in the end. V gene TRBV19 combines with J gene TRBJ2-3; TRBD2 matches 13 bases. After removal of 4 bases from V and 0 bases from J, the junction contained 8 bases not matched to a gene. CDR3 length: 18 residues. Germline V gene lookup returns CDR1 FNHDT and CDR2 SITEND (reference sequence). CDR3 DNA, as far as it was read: TGTGCCAGCAGTGGGGACTGGGGGGGGCGGACTAGTGCAGAA. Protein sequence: CASSGDWGGRTSAE. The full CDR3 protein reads CASSGDWGGRTSAETLYF.

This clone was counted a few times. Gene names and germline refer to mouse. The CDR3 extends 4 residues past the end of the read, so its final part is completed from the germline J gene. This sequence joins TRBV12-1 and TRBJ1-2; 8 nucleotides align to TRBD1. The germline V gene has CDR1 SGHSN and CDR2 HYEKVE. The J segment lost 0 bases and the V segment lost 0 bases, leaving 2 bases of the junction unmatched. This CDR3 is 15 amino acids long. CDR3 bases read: TGTGCCAGCTCTCTCAACAGGGGGTCAAACTCC. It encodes CASSLNRGSNS. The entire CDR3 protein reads CASSLNRGSNSDYTF.

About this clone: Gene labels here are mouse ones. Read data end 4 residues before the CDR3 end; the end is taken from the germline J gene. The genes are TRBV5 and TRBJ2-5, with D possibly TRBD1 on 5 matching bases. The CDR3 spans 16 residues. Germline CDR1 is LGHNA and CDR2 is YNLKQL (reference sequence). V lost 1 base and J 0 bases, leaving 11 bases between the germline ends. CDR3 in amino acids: CASSQVPQGNQDTQYF. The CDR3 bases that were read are TGTGCCAGCAGCCAAGTCCCTCAGGGTAACCAAGAC.

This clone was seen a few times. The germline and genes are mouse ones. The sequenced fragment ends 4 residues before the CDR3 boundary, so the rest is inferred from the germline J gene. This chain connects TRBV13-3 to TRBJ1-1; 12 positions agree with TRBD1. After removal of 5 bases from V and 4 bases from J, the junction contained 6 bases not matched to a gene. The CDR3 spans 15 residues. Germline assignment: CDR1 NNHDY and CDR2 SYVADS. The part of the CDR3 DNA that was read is TGTGCCAGCAGACCTGGGACAGGGGGCATCACA. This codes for CASRPGTGGIT. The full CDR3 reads CASRPGTGGITEVFF.

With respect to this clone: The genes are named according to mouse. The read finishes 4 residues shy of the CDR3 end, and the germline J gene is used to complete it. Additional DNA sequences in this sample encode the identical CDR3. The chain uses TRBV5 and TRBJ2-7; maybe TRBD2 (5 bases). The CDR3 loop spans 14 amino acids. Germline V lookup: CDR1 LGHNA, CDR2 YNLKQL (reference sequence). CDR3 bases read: TGTGCCAGCAGCCAAGATGGGGTAGGGTAT. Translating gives CASSQDGVGY. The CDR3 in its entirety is CASSQDGVGYEQYF.

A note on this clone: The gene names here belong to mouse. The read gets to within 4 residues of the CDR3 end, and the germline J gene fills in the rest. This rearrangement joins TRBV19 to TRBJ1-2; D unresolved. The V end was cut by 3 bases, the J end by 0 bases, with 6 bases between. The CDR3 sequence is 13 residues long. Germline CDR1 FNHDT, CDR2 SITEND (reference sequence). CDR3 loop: CASSRGSNSDYTF. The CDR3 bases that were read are TGTGCCAGCAGTAGGGGATCAAACTCC. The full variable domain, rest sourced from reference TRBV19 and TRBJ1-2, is GGIITQTPKFLIGQEGQKLTLKCQQNFNHDTMYWYRQDSGKGLRLIYYSITENDLQKGDLSEGYDASREKKSSFSLTVTSAQKNEMAVFLCASSRGSNSDYTFGSGTRLLVI.

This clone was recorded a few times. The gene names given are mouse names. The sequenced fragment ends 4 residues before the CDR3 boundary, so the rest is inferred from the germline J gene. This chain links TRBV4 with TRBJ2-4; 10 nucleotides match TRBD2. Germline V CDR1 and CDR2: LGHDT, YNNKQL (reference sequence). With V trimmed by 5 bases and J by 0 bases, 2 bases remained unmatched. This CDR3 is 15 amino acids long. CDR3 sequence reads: CASSPTGGSQNTLYF. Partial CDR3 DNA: TGTGCCAGCAGCCCGACTGGGGGGAGTCAAAAC.

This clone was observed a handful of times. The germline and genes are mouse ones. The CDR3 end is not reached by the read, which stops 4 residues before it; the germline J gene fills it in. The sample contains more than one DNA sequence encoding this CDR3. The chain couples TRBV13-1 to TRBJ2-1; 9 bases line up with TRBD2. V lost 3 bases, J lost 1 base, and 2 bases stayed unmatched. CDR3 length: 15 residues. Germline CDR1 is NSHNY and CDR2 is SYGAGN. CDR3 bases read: TGTGCCAGCAGTGCTACTGGGGGGAACTATGCT. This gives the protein CASSATGGNYA. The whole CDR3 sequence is CASSATGGNYAEQFF.

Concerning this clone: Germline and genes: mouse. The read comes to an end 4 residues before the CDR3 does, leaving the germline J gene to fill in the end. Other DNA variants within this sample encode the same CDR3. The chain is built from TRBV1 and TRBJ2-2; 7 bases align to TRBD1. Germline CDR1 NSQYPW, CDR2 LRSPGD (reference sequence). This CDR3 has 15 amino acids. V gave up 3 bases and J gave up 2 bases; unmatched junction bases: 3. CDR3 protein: CTCSAPGQNTGQLYF. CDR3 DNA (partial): TGCACCTGCAGTGCTCCGGGACAGAACACCGGG.

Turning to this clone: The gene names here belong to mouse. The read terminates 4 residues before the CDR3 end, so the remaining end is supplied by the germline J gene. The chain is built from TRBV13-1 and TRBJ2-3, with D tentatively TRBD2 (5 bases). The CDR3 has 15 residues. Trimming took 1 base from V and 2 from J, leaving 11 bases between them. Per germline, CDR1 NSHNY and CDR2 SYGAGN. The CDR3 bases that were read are TGTGCCAGCAGTGATACCCCGGACTTTGCAGAA. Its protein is CASSDTPDFAE. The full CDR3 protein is CASSDTPDFAETLYF.

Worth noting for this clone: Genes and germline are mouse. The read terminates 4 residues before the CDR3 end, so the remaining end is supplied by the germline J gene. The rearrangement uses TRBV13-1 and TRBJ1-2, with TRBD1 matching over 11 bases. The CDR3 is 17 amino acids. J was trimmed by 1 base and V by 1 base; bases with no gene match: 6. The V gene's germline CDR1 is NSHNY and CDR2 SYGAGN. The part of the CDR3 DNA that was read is TGTGCCAGCAGTGATCCCAAGGACAGGGGGCTAAACTCC. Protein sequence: CASSDPKDRGLNS. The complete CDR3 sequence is CASSDPKDRGLNSDYTF.

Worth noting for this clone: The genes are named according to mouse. Here the CDR3 reads CASSEWGNTGQLYF. The sequenced part of the CDR3 DNA is TGTGCCAGCAGTGAGTGGGGAAACACCGGG. V and J are TRBV13-1 and TRBJ2-2; maybe TRBD2 (5 bases). Read sequence stops 4 residues before the CDR3 end, and the germline J gene provides the missing end. The CDR3 runs to 14 residues. V was pared by 2 bases and J by 1 base, with 6 bases between. The V gene's germline CDR1 is NSHNY and CDR2 SYGAGN.

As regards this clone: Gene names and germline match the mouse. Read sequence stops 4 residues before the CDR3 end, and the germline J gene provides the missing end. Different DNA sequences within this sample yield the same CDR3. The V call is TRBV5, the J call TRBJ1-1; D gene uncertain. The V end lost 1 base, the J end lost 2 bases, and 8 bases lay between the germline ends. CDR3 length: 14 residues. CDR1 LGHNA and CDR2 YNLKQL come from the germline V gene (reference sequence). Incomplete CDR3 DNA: TGTGCCAGCAGCCAAGGAGACACTAACACA. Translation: CASSQGDTNT. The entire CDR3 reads CASSQGDTNTEVFF.

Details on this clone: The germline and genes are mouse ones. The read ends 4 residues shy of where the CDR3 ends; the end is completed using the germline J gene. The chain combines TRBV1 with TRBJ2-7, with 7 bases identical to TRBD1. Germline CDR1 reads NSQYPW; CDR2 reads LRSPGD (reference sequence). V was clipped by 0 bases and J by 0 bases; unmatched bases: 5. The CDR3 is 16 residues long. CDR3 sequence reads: CTCSADRGTDSYEQYF. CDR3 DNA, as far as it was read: TGCACCTGCAGTGCAGATAGGGGGACAGACTCCTAT.

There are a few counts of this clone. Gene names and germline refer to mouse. Partial CDR3 DNA: TGTGCCAGCAAACTGGGGACTAGTGCAGAA. Encoded protein: CASKLGTSAE. The whole CDR3 sequence reads CASKLGTSAETLYF. V gene TRBV13-1 combines with J gene TRBJ2-3; 7 bases line up with TRBD2. The observed sequence ends 4 residues before the CDR3 terminus, with the missing tail filled in from the germline J gene. CDR1 is NSHNY and CDR2 is SYGAGN in the germline V gene. Trimming at V came to 6 bases and at J to 0 bases, leaving 4 bases not matched to a gene. This CDR3 is built from 14 residues.

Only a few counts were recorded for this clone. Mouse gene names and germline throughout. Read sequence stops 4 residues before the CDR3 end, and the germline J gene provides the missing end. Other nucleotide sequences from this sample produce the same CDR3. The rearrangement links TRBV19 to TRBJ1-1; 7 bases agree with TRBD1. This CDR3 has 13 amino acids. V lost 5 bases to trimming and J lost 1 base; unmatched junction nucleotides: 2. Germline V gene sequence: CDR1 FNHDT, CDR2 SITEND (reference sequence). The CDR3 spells CASRRQGNTEVFF. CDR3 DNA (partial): TGTGCCAGCAGGCGACAGGGAAACACA.